This T cell receptor (beta chain) is from a study of blood T cell repertoires in COVID-19. Study as a whole: Specimens from acute and convalescent COVID-19 originated in the United States, Italy and Spain. Nucleic acid was either cDNA or gDNA, and it came from T cells, B-cell-depleted T cells, or PBMCs.

In the original processing: Amplifying reference gene primers gave estimates of nucleated cell counts. Repertoires were generated with immunoSEQ multiplex PCR, while TCRdb's copy carries only in-frame clones and drops some. D and trimming come from the DNA, and the V and J calls and clone size come from that table. The data contain a few hundred thousand clones, around 92% of them singletons. Enrolment of Seattle patients took place during active infection, and they were followed longitudinally. CDR1 LNHNV and CDR2 YYDKDF come from the germline V gene (reference sequence). The CDR3 covers 18 residues. The V and J ends lost 0 bases and 2 bases, in that order; junction bases with no gene match: 7.

The V call is TRBV15, the J call TRBJ2-2; 9 bases fit TRBD2. This TCR derives from a woman in her thirties with COVID-19, enrolled during active disease. Sequencing was done on a sample of peripheral blood. Here the CDR3 reads CATSRDYRLAGNTGELFF. In DNA, the CDR3 is TGTGCCACCAGCAGAGATTATAGGCTAGCGGGAAACACCGGGGAGCTGTTTTTT.